This entry lists 15 T cell receptor beta chains sequenced from one sample in a study of T cells in Graves' hyperthyroidism and ophthalmopathy. TCR beta CDR3 regions were amplified from RNA transcripts. HTBI primers were the set used in a first-round RT-PCR of the TCR CDR3. MiXCR was run by TCRdb on the multiplex PCR reads, yielding one entry per CDR3 protein. The data hold 550,000 to 700,000 distinct CDR3 sequences, with under 60% observed a single time. Sequences were obtained from peripheral blood or thyroid tissue (not recorded which). The receptors here all came from an adult woman with Graves' disease, either hyperthyroidism or ophthalmopathy (not recorded which).

The J gene is TRBJ2-1, the V gene TRBV11-2; possibly TRBD2 for D (7 bases). Trimming left V 7 bases short and J 9 bases short, with 22 bases between. The CDR3 is made up of 15 amino acids. Germline V lookup: CDR1 SGHAT, CDR2 FQNNGV. In nucleotides, the CDR3 is TGTGCCAGCACTCTTGGGGGGGCCCGGATGATTGAGCAGTTCTTC. Protein product: CASTLGGARMIEQFF.

This clonotype was recorded many times. This chain uses TRBV4-1 with TRBJ1-1; TRBD1 is a possible D gene (5 bases). The CDR3 extends over 17 amino acids. The V and J ends lost 4 bases and 1 base respectively, with 19 bases between them. Per the germline V gene, CDR1 is MGHRA and CDR2 is YSYEKL. The CDR3 sequence is CASSPILMDTRNTEAFF. Written as DNA, the CDR3 is TGCGCCAGCAGCCCTATATTGATGGACACGAGGAACACTGAAGCTTTCTTT.

V usage is TRBV2 and J usage is TRBJ1-6; TRBD1 aligns across 9 bases. V lost 8 bases to trimming and J lost 10 bases; unmatched junction nucleotides: 9. CDR1 is SNHLY, CDR2 FYNNEI, per germline. The CDR3 has 14 residues. The CDR3 DNA reads as TGTGCCAGCGGAGACCGGGACAGGGAATCACCCCTCCACTTT. Protein product: CASGDRDRESPLHF. The variable domain in full, with the rest retrieved from reference TRBV2 and TRBJ1-6, is EPEVTQTPSHQVTQMGQEVILRCVPISNHLYFYWYRQILGQKVEFLVSFYNNEISEKSEIFDDQFSVERPDGSNFTLKIRSTKLEDSAMYFCASGDRDRESPLHFGNGTRLTVT.

This chain connects TRBV2 to TRBJ2-2; 8 bases are a match to TRBD2. The CDR3 loop spans 16 amino acids. The germline V gene encodes CDR1 SNHLY and CDR2 FYNNEI. Trimming removed 4 bases from V and 8 bases from J; junction bases left unmatched: 12. The chain's CDR3 is CASSVRPGGADGELFF. CDR3 bases: TGTGCCAGCAGTGTCCGTCCCGGGGGGGCGGATGGGGAGCTGTTTTTT.

DNA for the CDR3: TGTGCCACCAGCGCTAGCACTGAAGCTTTCTTT. Translation gives CATSASTEAFF. The J gene is TRBJ1-1, the V gene TRBV15; D remains unclear. V was pared by 5 bases and J by 4 bases, with 5 bases between. CDR1 and CDR2 from the germline V gene are LNHNV and YYDKDF (reference sequence). This CDR3 comprises 11 residues.

Comment on this clonotype: It may be a read error: a sequence one base away is much more abundant. The chain couples TRBV14 to TRBJ1-2, with a possible D match to TRBD1 (5 bases). Germline V gene sequence: CDR1 SGHDN, CDR2 FVKESK. V dropped 0 bases and J dropped 12 bases, with 20 bases sitting between them. This CDR3 contains 15 residues. The CDR3 DNA reads as TGTGCCAGCAGCCAAGAGCAATGGCAGGGAAGTAGTAACACCTTC. Residues: CASSQEQWQGSSNTF.

The V gene is TRBV24-1, the J gene TRBJ2-3; D not certain. The CDR3 runs to 12 residues. Germline CDR1 reads KGHDR; CDR2 reads SFDVKD. Trimming removed 5 bases from V and 6 bases from J, with 8 bases in between. The CDR3 DNA is TGTGCCACCAGTGGTGGAGCGGATACGCAGTATTTT. Translated, it gives CATSGGADTQYF.

J is TRBJ2-3 and V is TRBV20-1; D is unresolved. The CDR3 consists of 16 residues. In germline, CDR1 is DFQATT, CDR2 SNEGSKA (reference sequence). Trimming shortened V by 3 bases and J by 1 base, and 17 bases separated the two germline ends. As DNA, the CDR3 is TGCAGTGCTAGTCCTCTGGGGTCTCGCGGCACAGATACGCAGTATTTT. This translates into CSASPLGSRGTDTQYF.

This clonotype was picked up many times. This rearrangement joins TRBV5-1 to TRBJ1-1; a possible D gene is TRBD1 (5 bases). The CDR3 totals 15 residues. V gave up 0 bases and J gave up 1 base, with 10 bases separating them. Germline values: CDR1 SGHRS, CDR2 YFSETQ. This chain's CDR3 is CASSLGWGRNTEAFF. The CDR3 nucleotides are TGCGCCAGCAGCTTGGGTTGGGGCAGGAACACTGAAGCTTTCTTT.

V is TRBV10-1 and J is TRBJ2-7; D gene uncertain. The CDR3 length is 13 residues. Trimming pared 0 bases from V and 6 bases from J, leaving 9 bases between. Germline-derived CDR1 and CDR2 are WNHNN and SYGVQD (reference sequence). The CDR3 nucleotides are TGCGCCAGCAGTGAGTCTGTGAGTCTCGAGCAGTACTTC. It encodes CASSESVSLEQYF.

The chain employs TRBV4-1 and TRBJ1-4; D remains unclear. V gave up 4 bases and J gave up 4 bases, with 10 bases separating them. This CDR3 has 14 residues. The germline gives CDR1 MGHRA, CDR2 YSYEKL. The CDR3 DNA reads TGCGCCAGCAGCCTTCGGAACAATAATGAAAAACTGTTTTTT. The encoded protein is CASSLRNNNEKLFF.

The chain employs TRBV5-1 and TRBJ1-2; no firm D call. There are 13 residues in the CDR3. In germline, CDR1 is SGHRS, CDR2 YFSETQ. V was pared by 8 bases and J by 0 bases, with 11 bases between. CDR3 in amino acids: CASLPRTNYGYTF. CDR3 sequence (DNA): TGCGCCAGTCTGCCCCGGACTAACTATGGCTACACCTTC.

Comment on this clonotype: This sequence may be a read error, since a much larger clone differs from it by one base. The chain carries TRBV5-1 and TRBJ2-5; 12 nucleotides match TRBD1. CDR3 length: 15 amino acids. Trimming took 3 bases from V and 7 from J; bases not matched to a gene: 7. The germline V gene encodes CDR1 SGHRS and CDR2 YFSETQ. CDR3 protein: CASSSGQGAMGTQYF. CDR3 DNA sequence: TGCGCCAGCAGCTCGGGACAGGGGGCGATGGGGACCCAGTACTTC.

In this sample, this clonotype turned up many times. The gene calls are TRBV5-6 and TRBJ1-5; perhaps TRBD1 as D (5 bases). CDR1 is SGHDT and CDR2 is YYEEEE in the germline V gene. The ends were cut back, 4 bases at V and 5 bases at J, with 10 bases in the middle. This CDR3 contains 13 residues. CDR3 loop: CASSADTDQPQHF. The CDR3 bases are TGTGCCAGCAGCGCGGACACTGATCAGCCCCAGCATTTT.

This clonotype was observed many times. The V call is TRBV7-2, the J call TRBJ1-6; maybe TRBD1 (6 bases). Looked up from germline, CDR1 is SGHTA and CDR2 is FQGNSA. The CDR3 consists of 15 residues. The V end was cut by 0 bases, the J end by 7 bases, with 10 bases between. The CDR3 DNA follows: TGTGCCAGCAGCTTAGCTCCGGGGGCGAATTCACCCCTCCACTTT. Amino acids: CASSLAPGANSPLHF.